Following are 22 T cell receptor beta chains from one sample sequenced in a study of blood T cells in healthy people across ages. Alongside a J-beta primer mix, a sample-barcoded 5' primer served in a second PCR lasting roughly 7 to 12 cycles. TCRdb reprocessed the 5' RACE reads with MiXCR, giving one entry per CDR3 protein. The sample includes approximately 1.5 million distinct CDR3 sequences, roughly 32% of them seen just once. The sample taken for sequencing was blood. The receptors were sampled from a woman in her thirties in good health.

The CDR3 nucleotides are TGCGCCAGCAGCCTGGACAGGGGGGGTGGGCAAGAGACCCAGTACTTC. It encodes CASSLDRGGGQETQYF. The J gene is TRBJ2-5, the V gene TRBV4-1; 10 bases line up with TRBD1. Germline loops: CDR1 MGHRA, CDR2 YSYEKL. V lost 4 bases to trimming and J lost 2 bases; unmatched junction nucleotides: 7. The CDR3 sequence is 16 residues long.

CDR3 in amino acids: CASSPGSLGNQPQHF. The CDR3 region has the DNA TGTGCCAGCAGCCCAGGGAGCTTGGGCAATCAGCCCCAGCATTTT. The chain couples TRBV12-3 or TRBV12-4 to TRBJ1-5, with D tentatively TRBD1 (5 bases). The CDR3 runs to 15 residues. V dropped 6 bases and J dropped 2 bases, with 14 bases sitting between them.

This clonotype was counted only a few times. The rearrangement joins TRBV9 to TRBJ2-2, with D possibly matching TRBD1 (6 bases). Looked up from germline, CDR1 is SGDLS and CDR2 is YYNGEE. V lost 3 bases, J lost 6 bases, and 12 bases lay in between. The CDR3 consists of 14 residues. CDR3: CASSASTGSGELFF. In DNA, the CDR3 is TGTGCCAGCAGCGCCTCGACAGGATCCGGGGAGCTGTTTTTT.

This clonotype was observed a handful of times. The V gene is TRBV3-1, the J gene TRBJ2-2; D is ambiguous. Germline V gene lookup returns CDR1 LGHDT and CDR2 YNNKEL (reference sequence). V gave up 1 base and J gave up 6 bases, with 9 bases separating them. This CDR3 spans 14 amino acids. The CDR3 nucleotides are TGTGCCAGCAGCCAAGCCGAGGTGGCCGGGGAGCTGTTTTTT. It codes for CASSQAEVAGELFF.

This sequence joins TRBV27 and TRBJ2-2; D is unclear. Trimming removed 4 bases at V and 7 bases at J, with 7 bases between. In germline, CDR1 is MNHEY, CDR2 SMNVEV (reference sequence). The CDR3 is made up of 12 amino acids. CDR3 sequence reads: CASSWPGGELFF. DNA for the CDR3: TGTGCCAGCAGTTGGCCCGGCGGGGAGCTGTTTTTT.

This sequence joins TRBV10-3 and TRBJ2-3; the D gene could be TRBD1 or TRBD2 (5 bases each). V was shortened by 5 bases and J by 2 bases, with 14 bases between the two germline ends. CDR1 ENHRY and CDR2 SYGVKD come from the germline V gene. CDR3 length: 15 amino acids. In nucleotides, the CDR3 is TGTGCCATCAGTAAGGGGACGGAGGACACAGATACGCAGTATTTT. It specifies CAISKGTEDTDTQYF.

In regard to this clonotype: The germline gene is not matched at one end of the junction; a read error may be the cause. The J gene is TRBJ2-2, the V gene TRBV20-1; TRBD2 aligns across 7 bases. Germline values: CDR1 DFQATT, CDR2 SNEGSKA (reference sequence). CDR3 length: 14 amino acids. CDR3 sequence (DNA): TGCAGTGCCGGAACCGGGACTAACACCGGGGAGCGGTTTTTT. This codes for CSAGTGTNTGERFF.

This clonotype was picked up a small number of times. The rearrangement uses TRBV5-1 and TRBJ2-3, with D perhaps TRBD2 (6 bases). The CDR3 consists of 17 residues. CDR1 SGHRS and CDR2 YFSETQ come from the germline V gene. Trimming took 4 bases from V and 2 from J, leaving 20 bases between them. The CDR3 region is CASSPLVAERSTDTQYF. In DNA form, the CDR3 reads TGCGCCAGCAGCCCCCTAGTAGCGGAGCGATCCACAGATACGCAGTATTTT. The full variable domain, with the rest looked up from reference TRBV5-1 and TRBJ2-3, is KAGVTQTPRYLIKTRGQQVTLSCSPISGHRSVSWYQQTPGQGLQFLFEYFSETQRNKGNFPGRFSGRQFSNSRSEMNVSTLELGDSALYLCASSPLVAERSTDTQYFGPGTRLTVL.

This clonotype has a handful of counts. V gene TRBV5-1 combines with J gene TRBJ2-7, with D hard to call. V was cut by 4 bases and J by 6 bases, with 14 bases left in between. The CDR3 contains 13 residues. CDR1 and CDR2 (germline): SGHRS, YFSETQ. The CDR3 is CASSLRLRGEQYF. CDR3 coding DNA: TGCGCCAGCAGCCTCCGTCTGAGAGGCGAGCAGTACTTC.

A single count supports this clonotype. The V gene is TRBV20-1, the J gene TRBJ2-3; TRBD2 agrees at 14 bases. The V segment lost 5 bases and the J segment 8 bases; nucleotides outside the gene matches: 12. The CDR3 is made up of 16 amino acids. Germline V CDR1 and CDR2: DFQATT, SNEGSKA (reference sequence). The chain's CDR3 is CSAFRTGTSGRGTQYF. The CDR3 coding sequence is TGCAGTGCTTTCCGGACCGGGACTAGCGGGAGAGGTACGCAGTATTTT.

The rearrangement links TRBV2 to TRBJ2-1; the D gene could be TRBD1 or TRBD2 (6 bases each). The CDR3 contains 13 residues. Trimming took off 5 bases at V and 10 bases at J, with 15 bases between the two ends. Germline CDR1 is SNHLY and CDR2 is FYNNEI. As DNA, the CDR3 is TGTGCCAGCAGTTTTCGGGGGCAACCAGAGCAGTTCTTC. Its protein product is CASSFRGQPEQFF.

The table lists this clonotype with many counts. Here the CDR3 DNA reads TGTGCCAGCAGCCGACAGGGGGGCACCAACACTGAAGCTTTCTTT. It specifies CASSRQGGTNTEAFF. The gene calls are TRBV4-2 and TRBJ1-1; 9 bases are a match to TRBD1. The V segment lost 4 bases and the J segment 2 bases; nucleotides outside the gene matches: 5. Germline CDR1 LGHNA, CDR2 YNFKEQ. CDR3 length: 15 amino acids.

The table lists this clonotype with many counts. This chain links TRBV29-1 with TRBJ2-5; possibly TRBD1 for D (6 bases). V shed 6 bases and J shed 4 bases, with 12 bases lying between them. Per the germline V gene, CDR1 is SQVTM and CDR2 is ANQGSEA. This CDR3 comprises 12 residues. The CDR3 DNA follows: TGCAGCGTCAAGGGGGTAGTAGAGACCCAGTACTTC. It yields the protein CSVKGVVETQYF.

This clonotype occurred a few times. The chain uses TRBV5-5 and TRBJ1-4; a weak D match, TRBD1 (5 bases). The germline CDR1 and CDR2 sequences are SGHKS and YYEKEE (reference sequence). Between the trimmed V and J ends, which lost 2 bases and 8 bases, there was a span of 13 bases. The CDR3 is 14 residues long. The CDR3 coding sequence is TGTGCCAGCAGCTTAGGACACGGGACGGAAAAACTGTTTTTT. Residues: CASSLGHGTEKLFF.

This clonotype was detected a few times. J is TRBJ1-2 and V is TRBV27; TRBD1 agrees at 10 bases. Germline assignment: CDR1 MNHEY and CDR2 SMNVEV (reference sequence). The J segment lost 6 bases and the V segment lost 3 bases, leaving 16 bases of the junction unmatched. This CDR3 spans 18 amino acids. The CDR3 DNA sequence: TGTGCCAGCAGTTTCGCTCCGGGACAGGGGCCCTCCTATGATGGCTACACCTTC. Encoded protein: CASSFAPGQGPSYDGYTF.

This clonotype showed up many times. The V gene is TRBV29-1, the J gene TRBJ2-5; no definite D call. CDR1 and CDR2 (germline): SQVTM, ANQGSEA. The CDR3 totals 11 residues. V dropped 4 bases and J dropped 9 bases, with 12 bases sitting between them. The CDR3 sequence: CSVGYRGAQYF. The CDR3 DNA is TGCAGCGTTGGCTACCGTGGGGCCCAGTACTTC.

The chain has TRBV9 and TRBJ2-1; 7 nucleotides match TRBD2. The CDR3 length is 14 residues. Germline CDR1 is SGDLS and CDR2 is YYNGEE. Losses at the gene ends were 1 base for V and 5 bases for J; bases not matched to a gene: 3. CDR3 sequence (DNA): TGTGCCAGCAGCGTACGAGGGAGGGACAATGAGCAGTTCTTC. It codes for CASSVRGRDNEQFF.

The chain is built from TRBV5-1 and TRBJ2-7; D might be TRBD2 (5 bases). Germline V gives CDR1 SGHRS, CDR2 YFSETQ. This CDR3 has 15 amino acids. The V end was cut by 0 bases, the J end by 1 base, with 11 bases between. The CDR3 DNA is TGCGCCAGCAGCTTGGGAGGTAGCGAATCCTACGAGCAGTACTTC. It encodes CASSLGGSESYEQYF.

V is TRBV5-4 and J is TRBJ1-1; possible D gene TRBD1, 5 bases. Germline CDR1 SGHNT, CDR2 YYREEE (reference sequence). V was trimmed by 4 bases and J by 5 bases, leaving 21 bases between them. The length of the CDR3 is 16 residues. The CDR3 coding sequence is TGTGCCAGCAGCACCTCTCTGGGGCAGGGCTGGACTGAAGCTTTCTTT. Protein: CASSTSLGQGWTEAFF. The whole variable domain, remainder taken from reference TRBV5-4 and TRBJ1-1, is ETGVTQSPTHLIKTRGQQVTLRCSSQSGHNTVSWYQQALGQGPQFIFQYYREEENGRGNFPPRFSGLQFPNYSSELNVNALELDDSALYLCASSTSLGQGWTEAFFGQGTRLTVV.

The CDR3 DNA is TGTGCCAACAACTTAAACACTTTCACAGATACGCAGTATTTT. The encoded protein is CANNLNTFTDTQYF. J is TRBJ2-3 and V is TRBV7-2; D uncertain. The CDR3 covers 14 residues. Germline CDR1 reads SGHTA; CDR2 reads FQGNSA. Between the trimmed V and J ends, which lost 10 bases and 2 bases, there was a span of 16 bases.

This rearrangement joins TRBV10-2 to TRBJ2-7; D is perhaps TRBD2 (6 bases). The ends were cut back, 1 base at V and 4 bases at J, with 14 bases in the middle. The CDR3 extends over 15 amino acids. The germline V gene has CDR1 WSHSY and CDR2 SAAADI. CDR3 loop: CASSEFGFREYEQYF. The CDR3 DNA reads as TGCGCCAGCAGTGAGTTCGGGTTCCGGGAGTACGAGCAGTACTTC.

V is TRBV30 and J is TRBJ1-6; D is undetermined. Deletions cut 2 bases from V and 7 bases from J, with 9 bases between. CDR1 GTSNPN and CDR2 SVGIG come from the germline V gene (reference sequence). The CDR3 contains 13 residues. The CDR3 loop is CAWSSGGNSPLHF. In DNA form, the CDR3 reads TGTGCCTGGAGTTCGGGCGGGAATTCACCCCTCCACTTT.